This T cell receptor beta chain was found in a study of cytomegalovirus exposure and HLA in healthy donors. At the level of the study: In a later analysis, the 120 or so validation repertoires were reported to have used the same platform as the 666 first-cohort repertoires. Study-wide results and caveats: According to a later analysis, TCR clusters from the first cohort tended to co-occur in the 100 to 150 validation repertoires. It was 150 to 200 TCR beta chains that were listed as cytomegalovirus-associated. Rarity characterized most TCR sequences, yet some public TCRs appeared in many donors.

Sequencing was performed with immunoSEQ multiplex PCR; in TCRdb, only in-frame clones are kept and a portion is missing. The sample yields tens of thousands of clones, roughly 94% seen once. Notes on this clone: Antigen: not known.

Between the trimmed V and J ends, which lost 6 bases and 0 bases, there was a span of 9 bases. The CDR3 consists of 15 residues. Germline CDR1 reads ENHRY; CDR2 reads SYGVKD. The sequenced material came from PBMCs. This sequence originates from a woman aged 18 to 35 in good health and CMV-seropositive. The rearrangement joins TRBV10-3 to TRBJ2-6; D is perhaps TRBD1 (5 bases). The CDR3 DNA reads as TGTGCCATCAGCCCGACAGACTCTGGGGCCAACGTCCTGACTTTC. Translated, it gives CAISPTDSGANVLTF.